This T cell receptor (beta chain) came from a study of shared clonotypes between healthy human individuals. Study-wide findings and caveats: Clonotype sharing among the donors was expected to vary with sequencing depth.

This clone occurred once. No antigen is known for it. The table came from immunoSEQ multiplex PCR; TCRdb's copy has only in-frame clones and leaves some out. The sample yields about 1.5 million clones, 95% to 99% seen once. Germline CDR1 reads SNHLY; CDR2 reads FYNNEI. V lost 8 bases to trimming and J lost 6 bases, with 23 bases between them. The CDR3 length is 15 residues. The chain combines TRBV2 with TRBJ2-7, with TRBD2 as a possible D gene (6 bases). This clonotype originated in a man in his thirties or forties in good health. The sequencing input was naive CD4+ T cells sorted from blood. Regarding subset: CD45RA+ positively selected. CDR3 coding DNA: TGTGCCAGCTGGGGTGGGAAGACTAGTGGCTCCGAGCAGTACTTC. As protein: CASWGGKTSGSEQYF.